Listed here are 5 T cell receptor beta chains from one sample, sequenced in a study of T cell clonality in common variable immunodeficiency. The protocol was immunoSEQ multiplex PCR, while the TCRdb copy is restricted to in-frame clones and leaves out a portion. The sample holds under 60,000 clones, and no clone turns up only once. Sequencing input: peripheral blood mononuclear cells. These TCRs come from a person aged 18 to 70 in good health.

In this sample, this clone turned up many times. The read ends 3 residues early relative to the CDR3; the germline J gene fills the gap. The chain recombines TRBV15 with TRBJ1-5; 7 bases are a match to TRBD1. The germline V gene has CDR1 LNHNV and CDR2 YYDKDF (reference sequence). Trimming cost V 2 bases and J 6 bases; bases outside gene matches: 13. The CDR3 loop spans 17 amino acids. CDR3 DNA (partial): TGTGCCACCAGCAGACATGATACGACAGGGTGGGGTCAGCCC. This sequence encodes CATSRHDTTGWGQP. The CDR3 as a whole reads CATSRHDTTGWGQPQHF. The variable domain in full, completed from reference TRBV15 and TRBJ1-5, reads DAMVIQNPRYQVTQFGKPVTLSCSQTLNHNVMYWYQQKSSQAPKLLFHYYDKDFNNEADTPDNFQSRRPNTSFCFLDIRSPGLGDTAMYLCATSRHDTTGWGQPQHFGDGTRLSIL.

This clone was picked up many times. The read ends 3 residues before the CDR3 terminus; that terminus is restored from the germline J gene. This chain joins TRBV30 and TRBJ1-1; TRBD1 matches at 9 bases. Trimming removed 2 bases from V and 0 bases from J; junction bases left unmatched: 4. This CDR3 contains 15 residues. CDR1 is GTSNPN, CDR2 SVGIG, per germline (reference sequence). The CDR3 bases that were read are TGTGCCTGGAGTCCCGGGACAGGGTTGAACACTGAA. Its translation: CAWSPGTGLNTE. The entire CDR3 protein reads CAWSPGTGLNTEAFF. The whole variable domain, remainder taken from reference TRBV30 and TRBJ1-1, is SQTIHQWPATLVQPVGSPLSLECTVEGTSNPNLYWYRQAAGRGLQLLFYSVGIGQISSEVPQNLSASRPQDRQFILSSKKLLLSDSGFYLCAWSPGTGLNTEAFFGQGTRLTVV.

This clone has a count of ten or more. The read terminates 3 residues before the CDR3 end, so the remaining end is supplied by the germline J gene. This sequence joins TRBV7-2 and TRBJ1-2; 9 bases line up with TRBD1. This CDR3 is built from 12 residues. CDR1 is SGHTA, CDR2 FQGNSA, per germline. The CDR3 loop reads CASSGDREGYTF. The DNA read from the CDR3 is TGTGCCAGCAGCGGGGACAGGGAGGGC.

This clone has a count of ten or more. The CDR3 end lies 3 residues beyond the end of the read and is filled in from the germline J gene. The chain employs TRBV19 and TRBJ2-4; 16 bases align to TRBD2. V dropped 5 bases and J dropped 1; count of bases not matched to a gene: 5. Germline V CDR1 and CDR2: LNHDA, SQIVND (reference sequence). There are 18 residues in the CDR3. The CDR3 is CASSSGLAGGFAKNIQYF. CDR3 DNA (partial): TGTGCCAGTAGTTCGGGACTAGCGGGAGGGTTTGCCAAAAACATT.

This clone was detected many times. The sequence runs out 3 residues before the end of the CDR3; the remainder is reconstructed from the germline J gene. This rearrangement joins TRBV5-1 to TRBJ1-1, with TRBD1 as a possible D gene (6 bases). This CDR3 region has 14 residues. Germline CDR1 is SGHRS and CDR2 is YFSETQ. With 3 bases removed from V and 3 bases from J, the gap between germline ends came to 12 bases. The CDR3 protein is CASSSDTGHTEAFF. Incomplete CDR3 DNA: TGCGCCAGCAGCTCGGACACAGGGCACACTGAA.